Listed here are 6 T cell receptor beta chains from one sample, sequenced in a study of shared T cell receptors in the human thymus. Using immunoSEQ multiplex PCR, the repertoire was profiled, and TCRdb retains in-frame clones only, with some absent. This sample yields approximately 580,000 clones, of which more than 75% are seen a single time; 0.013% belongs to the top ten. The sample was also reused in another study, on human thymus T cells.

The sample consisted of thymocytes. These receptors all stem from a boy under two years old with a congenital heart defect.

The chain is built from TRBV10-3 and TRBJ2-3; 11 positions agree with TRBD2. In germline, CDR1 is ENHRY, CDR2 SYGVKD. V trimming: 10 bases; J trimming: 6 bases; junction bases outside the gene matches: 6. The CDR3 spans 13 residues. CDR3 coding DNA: TGTGCCAATAGCGGGAGGGCCTACGATACGCAGTATTTT. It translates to CANSGRAYDTQYF.

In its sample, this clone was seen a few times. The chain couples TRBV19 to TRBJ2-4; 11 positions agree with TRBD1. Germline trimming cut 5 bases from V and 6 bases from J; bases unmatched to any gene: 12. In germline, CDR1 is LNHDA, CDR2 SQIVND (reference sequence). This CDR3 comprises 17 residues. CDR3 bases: TGTGCCAGTAGTCCTGGACAGGGGGCTGTTATGGTAAACATTCAGTACTTC. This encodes CASSPGQGAVMVNIQYF.

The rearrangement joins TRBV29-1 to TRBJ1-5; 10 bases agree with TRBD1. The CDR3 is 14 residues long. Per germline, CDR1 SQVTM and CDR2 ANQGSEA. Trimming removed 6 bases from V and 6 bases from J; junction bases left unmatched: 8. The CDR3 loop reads CSVAPGQGRQPQHF. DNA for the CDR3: TGCAGCGTAGCTCCGGGACAGGGGCGTCAGCCCCAGCATTTT.

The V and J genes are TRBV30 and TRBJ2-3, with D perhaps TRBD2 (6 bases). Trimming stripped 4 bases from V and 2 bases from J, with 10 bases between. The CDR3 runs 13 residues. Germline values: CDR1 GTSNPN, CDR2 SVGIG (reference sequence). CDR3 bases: TGTGCCTGGAACCGGGACTCCACAGATACGCAGTATTTT. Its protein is CAWNRDSTDTQYF.

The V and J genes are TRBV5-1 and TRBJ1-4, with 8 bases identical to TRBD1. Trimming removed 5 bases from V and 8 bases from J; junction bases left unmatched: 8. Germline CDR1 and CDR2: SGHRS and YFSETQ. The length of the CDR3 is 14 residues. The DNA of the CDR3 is TGCGCCAGCAGTGGAGGACAGGGAGAGGAAAAACTGTTTTTT. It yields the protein CASSGGQGEEKLFF. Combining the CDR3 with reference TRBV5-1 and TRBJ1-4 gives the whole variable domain KAGVTQTPRYLIKTRGQQVTLSCSPISGHRSVSWYQQTPGQGLQFLFEYFSETQRNKGNFPGRFSGRQFSNSRSEMNVSTLELGDSALYLCASSGGQGEEKLFFGSGTQLSVL.

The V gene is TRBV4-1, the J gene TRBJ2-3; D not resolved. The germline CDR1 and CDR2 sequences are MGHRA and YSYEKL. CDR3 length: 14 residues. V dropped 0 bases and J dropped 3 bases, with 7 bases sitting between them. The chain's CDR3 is CASSQEIATDTQYF. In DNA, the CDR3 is TGCGCCAGCAGCCAAGAGATAGCTACAGATACGCAGTATTTT.